The 9 T cell receptor beta chains presented below share a single source sample, sequenced in a study of graft-versus-host responses after intestinal transplantation. Generated by immunoSEQ multiplex PCR, the TCRdb table keeps only in-frame clones and is missing some. The sample carries about 64,000 clones, more than 90% recorded once. These receptors have no known antigen. The specimen comprised unstimulated CD8+ T cells sorted from spleen or lymph node cells, sampled before transplant. The origin of the receptors is a human donor who was the organ donor for an intestinal transplant.

The chain employs TRBV4-1 and TRBJ2-3; 9 bases match TRBD2. CDR1 and CDR2 from the germline V gene are MGHRA and YSYEKL. The CDR3 sequence is 16 residues long. Unmatched junction bases numbered 6, after V lost 3 bases and J lost 2 bases. As DNA, the CDR3 is TGCGCCAGCAGCCAGGTAGCGGGGGCTCTCACAGATACGCAGTATTTT. As protein: CASSQVAGALTDTQYF.

The CDR3 loop is CASSRGTGELFF. The CDR3 DNA reads TGTGCCAGCAGTAGGGGCACCGGGGAGCTGTTTTTT. The gene calls are TRBV6-4 and TRBJ2-2, with D tentatively TRBD1 (5 bases). This CDR3 contains 12 residues. The ends were cut back, 5 bases at V and 4 bases at J, with 5 bases in the middle. Per germline, CDR1 MRHNA and CDR2 SNTAGT.

The chain links TRBV4-3 to TRBJ2-7; TRBD1 matches at 10 bases. Looked up from germline, CDR1 is LGHNA and CDR2 is YSLEER. The CDR3 runs 15 residues. With 5 bases clipped from V and 2 bases from J, the junction kept 6 bases outside the gene matches. CDR3 loop: CASSLGTGVPYEQYF. Written as DNA, the CDR3 is TGCGCCAGCAGCTTAGGGACAGGGGTACCCTACGAGCAGTACTTC.

The chain carries TRBV25-1 and TRBJ2-5; D might be TRBD2 (5 bases). CDR1 and CDR2 from the germline V gene are MGHDK and SYGVNS. Trimming pared 7 bases from V and 5 bases from J, leaving 20 bases between. The CDR3 covers 15 residues. The CDR3, as DNA: TGTGCCAGCAAACTCAGGAGGTACGGTTTGGAGACCCAGTACTTC. Translation gives CASKLRRYGLETQYF.

The chain uses TRBV7-2 and TRBJ2-2; TRBD1 is a possible D gene (5 bases). V was shortened by 6 bases and J by 7 bases, with 15 bases between the two germline ends. Germline CDR1 SGHTA, CDR2 FQGNSA. The CDR3 totals 14 residues. CDR3 DNA sequence: TGTGCCAGCAGTCCGGACACCCTAAGCGGGGAGCTGTTTTTT. As protein: CASSPDTLSGELFF.

The chain joins TRBV11-2 to TRBJ2-5; D is possibly TRBD2 (7 bases). The germline V gene encodes CDR1 SGHAT and CDR2 FQNNGV. Trimming took off 5 bases at V and 11 bases at J, with 18 bases between the two ends. This CDR3 has 13 residues. The chain's CDR3 is CASSPFWGREQYF. The CDR3 DNA reads TGTGCCAGCAGCCCCTTTTGGGGGCGGGAGCAGTACTTC.

The V call is TRBV6-6, the J call TRBJ2-7; 8 nucleotides line up with TRBD1. With V trimmed by 7 bases and J by 3 bases, 8 bases remained unmatched. The CDR3 consists of 14 residues. Germline V gene data show CDR1 as MNHNY and CDR2 as SVGAGI (reference sequence). The CDR3 loop is CASKPGTGIYEQYF. The CDR3 nucleotides read TGTGCCAGCAAGCCTGGGACAGGAATCTACGAGCAGTACTTC.

V gene TRBV2 combines with J gene TRBJ1-2, with 8 bases that match TRBD1. This CDR3 region has 14 residues. V shed 6 bases and J 5 bases; nucleotides not matched to a gene: 8. CDR1 is SNHLY, CDR2 FYNNEI, per germline. In DNA, the CDR3 is TGTGCCAGCAGCCCCGGACAGGGCGGGTATGGCTACACCTTC. Its translation: CASSPGQGGYGYTF.

This rearrangement joins TRBV9 to TRBJ2-5, with D possibly matching TRBD2 (6 bases). V lost 0 bases to trimming and J lost 4 bases, with 16 bases between them. Per the germline V gene, CDR1 is SGDLS and CDR2 is YYNGEE. The CDR3 covers 16 residues. The CDR3 bases are TGTGCCAGCAGCGTAGGGCGGGGTCCCCGTGGAGAGACCCAGTACTTC. Protein sequence: CASSVGRGPRGETQYF.